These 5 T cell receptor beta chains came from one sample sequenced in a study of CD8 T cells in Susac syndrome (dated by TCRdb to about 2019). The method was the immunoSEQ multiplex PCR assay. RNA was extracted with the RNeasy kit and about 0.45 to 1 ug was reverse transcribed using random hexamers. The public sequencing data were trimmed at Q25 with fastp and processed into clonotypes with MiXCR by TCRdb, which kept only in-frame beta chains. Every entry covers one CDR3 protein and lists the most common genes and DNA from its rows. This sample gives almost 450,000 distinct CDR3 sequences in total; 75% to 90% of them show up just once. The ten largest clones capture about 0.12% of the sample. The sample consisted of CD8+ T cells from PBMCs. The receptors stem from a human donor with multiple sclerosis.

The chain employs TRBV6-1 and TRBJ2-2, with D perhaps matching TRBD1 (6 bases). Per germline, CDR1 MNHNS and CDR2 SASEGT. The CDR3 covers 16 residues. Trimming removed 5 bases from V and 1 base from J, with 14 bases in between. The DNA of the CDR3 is TGTGCCAGCAGTCTAGGGGGAAACTTGAACACCGGGGAGCTGTTTTTT. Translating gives CASSLGGNLNTGELFF.

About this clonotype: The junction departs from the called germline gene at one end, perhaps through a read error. CDR3 region: CAASSPRGGTTFRRADTQYF. The DNA of the CDR3 is TGTGCCGCCAGCAGCCCCCGGGGGGGGACAACCTTTCGTCGGGCAGATACGCAGTATTTT. J is TRBJ2-3 and V is TRBV15, with 8 positions matching TRBD2. The CDR3 contains 20 residues. Germline CDR1 and CDR2: LNHNV and YYDKDF (reference sequence).

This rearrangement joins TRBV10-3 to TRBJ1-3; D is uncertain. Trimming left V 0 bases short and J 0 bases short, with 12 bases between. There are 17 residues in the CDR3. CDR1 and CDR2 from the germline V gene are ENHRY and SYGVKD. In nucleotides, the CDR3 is TGTGCCATCAGTGAGTCCGCCACGACCTTCTCTGGAAACACCATATATTTT. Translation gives CAISESATTFSGNTIYF.

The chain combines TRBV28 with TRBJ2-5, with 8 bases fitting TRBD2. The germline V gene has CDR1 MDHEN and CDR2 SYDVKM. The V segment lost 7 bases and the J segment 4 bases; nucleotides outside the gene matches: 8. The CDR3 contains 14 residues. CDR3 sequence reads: CASTAGGDGETQYF. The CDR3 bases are TGTGCCAGCACCGCGGGAGGAGATGGAGAGACCCAGTACTTC.

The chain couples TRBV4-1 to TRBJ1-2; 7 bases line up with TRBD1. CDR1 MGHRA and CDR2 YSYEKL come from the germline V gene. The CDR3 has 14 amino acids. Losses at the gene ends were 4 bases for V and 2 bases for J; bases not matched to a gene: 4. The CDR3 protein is CASSPPGQNYGYTF. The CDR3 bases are TGCGCCAGCAGCCCGCCGGGACAGAACTATGGCTACACCTTC.